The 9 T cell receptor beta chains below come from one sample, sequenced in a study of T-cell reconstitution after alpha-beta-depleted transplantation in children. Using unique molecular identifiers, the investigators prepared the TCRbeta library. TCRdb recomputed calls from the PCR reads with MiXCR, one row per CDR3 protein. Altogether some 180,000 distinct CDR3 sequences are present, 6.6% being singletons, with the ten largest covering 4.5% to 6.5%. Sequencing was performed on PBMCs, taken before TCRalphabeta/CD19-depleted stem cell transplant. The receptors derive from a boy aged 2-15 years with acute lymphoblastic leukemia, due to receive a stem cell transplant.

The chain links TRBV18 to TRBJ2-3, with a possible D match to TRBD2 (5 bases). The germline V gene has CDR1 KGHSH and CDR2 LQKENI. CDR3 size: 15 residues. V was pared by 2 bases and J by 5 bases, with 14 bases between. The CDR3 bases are TGTGCCAGCTCACCAAGAGGACTCACGGAAGATACGCAGTATTTT. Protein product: CASSPRGLTEDTQYF.

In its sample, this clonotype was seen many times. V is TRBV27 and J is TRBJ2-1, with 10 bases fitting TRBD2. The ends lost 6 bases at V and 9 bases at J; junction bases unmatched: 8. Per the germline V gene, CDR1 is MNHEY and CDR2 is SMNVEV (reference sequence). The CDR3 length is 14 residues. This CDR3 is CASSAGTSVAEQFF. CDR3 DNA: TGTGCCAGCAGCGCCGGGACTAGCGTTGCTGAGCAGTTCTTC.

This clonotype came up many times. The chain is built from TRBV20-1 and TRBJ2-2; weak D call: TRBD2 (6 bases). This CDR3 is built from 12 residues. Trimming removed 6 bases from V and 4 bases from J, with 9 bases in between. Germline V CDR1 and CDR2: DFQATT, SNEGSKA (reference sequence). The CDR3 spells CSARRGTGELFF. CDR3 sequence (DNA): TGCAGTGCCCGGAGGGGCACCGGGGAGCTGTTTTTT.

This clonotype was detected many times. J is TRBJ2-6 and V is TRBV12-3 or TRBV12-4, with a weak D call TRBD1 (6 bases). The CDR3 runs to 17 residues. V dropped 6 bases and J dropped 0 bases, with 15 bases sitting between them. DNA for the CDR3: TGTGCCAGCAGCACCGAACAGGGATACTCTGGGGCCAACGTCCTGACTTTC. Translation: CASSTEQGYSGANVLTF.

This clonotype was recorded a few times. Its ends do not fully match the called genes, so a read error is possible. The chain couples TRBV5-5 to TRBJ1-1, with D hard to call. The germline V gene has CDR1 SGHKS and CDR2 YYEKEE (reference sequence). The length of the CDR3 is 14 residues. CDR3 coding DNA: TGTGCCAGCAGCTTGCAAGGGCTGAACGCTGAAGCTTTCTTT. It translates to CASSLQGLNAEAFF.

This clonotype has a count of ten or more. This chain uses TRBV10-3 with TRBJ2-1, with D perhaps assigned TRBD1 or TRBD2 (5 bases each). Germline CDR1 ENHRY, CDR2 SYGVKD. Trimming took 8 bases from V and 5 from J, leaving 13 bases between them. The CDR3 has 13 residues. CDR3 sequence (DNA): TGTGCCATCGCGGGCCGGACAAACAATGAGCAGTTCTTC. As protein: CAIAGRTNNEQFF.

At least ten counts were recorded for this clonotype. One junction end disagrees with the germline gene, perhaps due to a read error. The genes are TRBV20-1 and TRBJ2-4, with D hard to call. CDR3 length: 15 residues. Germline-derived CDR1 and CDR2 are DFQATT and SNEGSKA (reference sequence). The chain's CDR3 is CSARDRRLAKNIQYF. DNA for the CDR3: TGCAGTGCCAGAGACCGGAGACTAGCCAAAAACATTCAGTACTTC.

DNA of the CDR3: TGTGCCAGCAGCTTATGGGAGCTAGCGGGGAGCTCCTACAATGAGCAGTTCTTC. Translation gives CASSLWELAGSSYNEQFF. V and J are TRBV11-1 and TRBJ2-1, with TRBD2 matching over 9 bases. The length of the CDR3 is 18 residues. Trimming removed 2 bases from V and 0 bases from J; junction bases left unmatched: 8. Germline V gene sequence: CDR1 SGHAT, CDR2 FQDESV (reference sequence).

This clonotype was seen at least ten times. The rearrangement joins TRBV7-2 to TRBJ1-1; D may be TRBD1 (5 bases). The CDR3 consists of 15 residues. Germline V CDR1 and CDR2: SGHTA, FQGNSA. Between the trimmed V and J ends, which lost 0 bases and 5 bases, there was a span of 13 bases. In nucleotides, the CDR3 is TGTGCCAGCAGCTTAGCGGCAGGGAGAATGACTGAAGCTTTCTTT. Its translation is CASSLAAGRMTEAFF. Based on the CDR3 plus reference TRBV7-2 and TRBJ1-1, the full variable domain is GAGVSQSPSNKVTEKGKDVELRCDPISGHTALYWYRQSLGQGLEFLIYFQGNSAPDKSGLPSDRFSAERTGGSVSTLTIQRTQQEDSAVYLCASSLAAGRMTEAFFGQGTRLTVV.